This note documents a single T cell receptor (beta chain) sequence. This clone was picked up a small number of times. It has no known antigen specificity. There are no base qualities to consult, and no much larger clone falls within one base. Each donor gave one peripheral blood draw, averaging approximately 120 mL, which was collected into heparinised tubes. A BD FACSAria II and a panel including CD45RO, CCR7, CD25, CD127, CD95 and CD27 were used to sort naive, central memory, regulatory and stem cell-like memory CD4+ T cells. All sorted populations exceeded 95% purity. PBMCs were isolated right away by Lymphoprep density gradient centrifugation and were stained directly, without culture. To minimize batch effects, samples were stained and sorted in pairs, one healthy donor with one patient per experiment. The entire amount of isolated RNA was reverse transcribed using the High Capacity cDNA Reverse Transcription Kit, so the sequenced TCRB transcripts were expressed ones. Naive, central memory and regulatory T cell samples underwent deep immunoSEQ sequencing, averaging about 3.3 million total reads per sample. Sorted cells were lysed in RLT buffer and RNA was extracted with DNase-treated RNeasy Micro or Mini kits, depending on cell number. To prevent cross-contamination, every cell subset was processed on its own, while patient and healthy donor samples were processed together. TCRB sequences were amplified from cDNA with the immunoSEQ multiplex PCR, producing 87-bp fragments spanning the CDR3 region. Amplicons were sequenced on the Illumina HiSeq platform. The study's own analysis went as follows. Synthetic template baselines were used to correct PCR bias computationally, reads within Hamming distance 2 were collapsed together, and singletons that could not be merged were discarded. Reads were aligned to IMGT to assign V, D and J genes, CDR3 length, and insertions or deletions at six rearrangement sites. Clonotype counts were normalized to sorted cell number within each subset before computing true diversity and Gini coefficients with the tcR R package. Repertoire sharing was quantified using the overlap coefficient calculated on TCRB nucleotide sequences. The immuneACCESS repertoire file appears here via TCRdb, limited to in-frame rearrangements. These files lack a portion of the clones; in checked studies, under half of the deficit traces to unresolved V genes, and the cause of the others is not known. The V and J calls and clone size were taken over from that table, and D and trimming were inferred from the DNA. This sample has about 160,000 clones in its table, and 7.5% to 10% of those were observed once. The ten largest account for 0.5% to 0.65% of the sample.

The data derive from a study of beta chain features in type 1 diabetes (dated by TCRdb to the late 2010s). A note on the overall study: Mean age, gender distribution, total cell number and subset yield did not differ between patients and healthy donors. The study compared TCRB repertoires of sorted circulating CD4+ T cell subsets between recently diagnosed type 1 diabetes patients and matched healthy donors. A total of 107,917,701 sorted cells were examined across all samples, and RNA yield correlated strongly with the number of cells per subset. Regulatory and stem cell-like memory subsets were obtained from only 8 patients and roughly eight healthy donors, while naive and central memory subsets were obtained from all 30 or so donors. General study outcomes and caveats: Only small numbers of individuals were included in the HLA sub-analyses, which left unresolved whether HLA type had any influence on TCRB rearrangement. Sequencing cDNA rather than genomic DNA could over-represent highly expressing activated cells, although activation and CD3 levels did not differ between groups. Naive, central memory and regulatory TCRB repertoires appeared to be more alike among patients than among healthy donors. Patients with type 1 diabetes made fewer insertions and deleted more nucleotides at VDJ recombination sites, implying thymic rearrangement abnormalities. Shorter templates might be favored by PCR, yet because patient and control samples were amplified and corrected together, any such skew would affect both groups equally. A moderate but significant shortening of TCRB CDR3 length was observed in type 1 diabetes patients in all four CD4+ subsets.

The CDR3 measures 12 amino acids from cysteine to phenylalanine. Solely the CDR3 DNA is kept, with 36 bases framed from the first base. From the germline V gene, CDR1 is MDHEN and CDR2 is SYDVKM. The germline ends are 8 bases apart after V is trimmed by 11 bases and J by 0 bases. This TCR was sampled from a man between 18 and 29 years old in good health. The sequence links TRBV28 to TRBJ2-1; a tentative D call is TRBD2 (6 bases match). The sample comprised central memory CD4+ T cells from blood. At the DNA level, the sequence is TGTGCCTGCGGGACCTCCTACAATGAGCAGTTCTTC. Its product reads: CACGTSYNEQFF.